This note documents a single T cell receptor (beta chain) sequence. What it recognizes is unknown. V lost 3 bases and J lost 3, with 9 bases in between. Germline V gene lookup returns CDR1 MNHNS and CDR2 SASEGT. The CDR3 covers 14 residues. The sample comes from a study of CD8+ T cells in alopecia areata. In the study overall: Treated patients swallowed 5 to 10 mg of oral tofacitinib twice daily.

The treatment: oral pan-JAK inhibitor, 5-10 mg twice daily. Sampling of alopecia areata patients yielded lesional scalp punch biopsies as well as peripheral blood. Study results and caveats: Amid tofacitinib therapy, many expanded lesional clones stayed present in scalp and blood. Scalp clonality, along with expanded CD8+ clones among the top 100, was significantly decreased by tofacitinib.

Extracted from the samples, RNA was reverse transcribed into cDNA to serve as the sequencing template. Profiled with immunoSEQ multiplex PCR; TCRdb holds only in-frame clones, not every one. Of about 140,000 clones listed, around half are singletons. The sequencing used CD8+ T cells sorted from blood, collected at week 4, from a patient treated with tofacitinib. The V call is TRBV6-1, the J call TRBJ1-5, with D hard to call. This clonotype was sampled from a human donor with alopecia areata. This CDR3 is CASSDGLHNQPQHF. CDR3 nucleotides: TGTGCCAGCAGTGACGGCCTCCACAATCAGCCCCAGCATTTT.